This T cell receptor (beta chain) emerged from a study of blood T cell repertoires in COVID-19 (dated by TCRdb to about 2020). Study-wide context: The collaborator samples originated in the United States, Italy and Spain and spanned the acute and convalescent phases of COVID-19. The prospective study material was composed of cDNA or gDNA derived from T cells, B-cell-depleted T cells, or PBMCs. The samples were drawn from two sources: the first 160 participants of the ongoing ImmuneRACE study, and fewer than 1,500 subjects contributed by 6 global collaborators. Where available, HLA class I and class II types were obtained from metadata supplied by the sample provider rather than from assay-based typing. The repertoires were released in a freely available public database meant as a resource for research on the immune response to SARS-CoV-2. Subjects who had been exposed to COVID-19, were actively infected with it, or had recovered from it provided the deeply sampled blood TCRbeta repertoires that made up the dataset. A de-identified subject ID, COVID-19 status, age in years and sex were almost always included in the sample metadata.

One collaborating source in Seattle enrolled patients while the patients were actively infected and followed the patients over time throughout the course of disease. Collaborating institutions collected whole blood in K2EDTA tubes following their own protocols. For TCRbeta analysis, collaborators shipped samples as frozen whole blood, isolated PBMCs, or DNA extracted from either of those sample types. Results and caveats for the whole study, not just this receptor: The amount of clinical and demographic metadata varied by source and participant and was provided uncurated.

As concerns this clone: Its antigen specificity is not known. No base quality values were provided; no much bigger clone lies one nucleotide off.

Inclusive of the bounding cysteine and phenylalanine, the CDR3 is 14 residues long. This entry keeps only the CDR3 DNA: 42 bases, framed from base 1. According to the germline V gene, CDR1 reads MNHEY and CDR2 reads SVGAGI. For this chain, trimming is 8 bases at the V end and 4 bases at the J end, and the number of junction bases without a gene match is 7. The immunoSEQ Assay, a bias-controlled multiplex PCR, was used to amplify TCRbeta CDR3 regions from genomic DNA. In the source study's methods: Within the assay, amplification of reference gene primers was used to estimate how many nucleated cells each sample contained. To quantify the absolute abundance of each unique TCRbeta CDR3 rearrangement, sequence reads were collapsed and filtered. Productive Simpson clonality was computed per sample as the square root of Simpson's diversity index over productive rearrangements. Entries here come from immuneACCESS through TCRdb and include only in-frame sequences with V and J called. Some clones fail to appear in such tables; in the studies checked, an unresolved V gene covers under half of the shortfall, and the cause of the remainder is unknown. The D gene and trimming were derived from the DNA, and the V and J assignments and clone size from that table. Within this sample are fewer than 350,000 clones, with around nine tenths of them counted one time only. Together, the top ten hold 3% to 4.5% of the sample.

The sequence came from a woman in her sixties with COVID-19, enrolled during active disease. Sequencing was performed on peripheral blood. The chain is made from TRBV6-5 and TRBJ2-3, and TRBD1 matches 9 of the central bases. The nucleotide sequence reads as follows: TGTGCCAGCGGTAGGACAGGGGAGGCAGATACGCAGTATTTT. Translated, this is CASGRTGEADTQYF.